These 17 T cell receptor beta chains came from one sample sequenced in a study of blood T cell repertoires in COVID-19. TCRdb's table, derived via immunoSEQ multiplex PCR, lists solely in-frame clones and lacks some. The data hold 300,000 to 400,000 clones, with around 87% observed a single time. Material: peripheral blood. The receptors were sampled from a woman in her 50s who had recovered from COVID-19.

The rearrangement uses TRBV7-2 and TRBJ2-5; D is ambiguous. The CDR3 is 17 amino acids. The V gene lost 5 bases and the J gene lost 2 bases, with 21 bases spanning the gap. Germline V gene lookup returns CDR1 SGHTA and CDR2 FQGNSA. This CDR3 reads CASSLRFGGYGQETQYF. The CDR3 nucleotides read TGTGCCAGCAGCCTCCGTTTCGGCGGTTATGGACAAGAGACCCAGTACTTC.

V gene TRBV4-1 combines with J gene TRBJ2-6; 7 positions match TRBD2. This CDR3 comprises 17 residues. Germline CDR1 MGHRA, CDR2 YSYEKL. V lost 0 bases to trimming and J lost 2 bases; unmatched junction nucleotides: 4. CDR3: CASSQEAAGAGANVLTF. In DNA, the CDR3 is TGCGCCAGCAGCCAAGAAGCGGCGGGAGCTGGGGCCAACGTCCTGACTTTC.

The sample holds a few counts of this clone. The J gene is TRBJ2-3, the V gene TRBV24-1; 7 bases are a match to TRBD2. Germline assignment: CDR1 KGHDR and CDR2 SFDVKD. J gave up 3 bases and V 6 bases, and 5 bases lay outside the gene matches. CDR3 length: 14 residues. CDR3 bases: TGTGCCACCAGTTTCGGGGGGTATACAGATACGCAGTATTTT. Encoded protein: CATSFGGYTDTQYF.

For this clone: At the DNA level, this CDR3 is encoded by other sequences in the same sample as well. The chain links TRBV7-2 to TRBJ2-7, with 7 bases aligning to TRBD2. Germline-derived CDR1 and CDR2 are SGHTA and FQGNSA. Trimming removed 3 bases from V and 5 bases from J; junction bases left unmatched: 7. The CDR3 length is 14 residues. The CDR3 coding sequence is TGTGCCAGCAGCTTGGAAAGCGGGACCCACGAGCAGTACTTC. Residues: CASSLESGTHEQYF.

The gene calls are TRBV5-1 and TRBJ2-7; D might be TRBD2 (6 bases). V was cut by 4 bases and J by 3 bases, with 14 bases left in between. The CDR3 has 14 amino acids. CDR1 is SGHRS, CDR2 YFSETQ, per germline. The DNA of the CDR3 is TGCGCCAGCAGCCCGGCCGGCGGGGTCTACGAGCAGTACTTC. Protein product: CASSPAGGVYEQYF. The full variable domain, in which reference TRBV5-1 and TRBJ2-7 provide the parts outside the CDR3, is KAGVTQTPRYLIKTRGQQVTLSCSPISGHRSVSWYQQTPGQGLQFLFEYFSETQRNKGNFPGRFSGRQFSNSRSEMNVSTLELGDSALYLCASSPAGGVYEQYFGPGTRLTVT.

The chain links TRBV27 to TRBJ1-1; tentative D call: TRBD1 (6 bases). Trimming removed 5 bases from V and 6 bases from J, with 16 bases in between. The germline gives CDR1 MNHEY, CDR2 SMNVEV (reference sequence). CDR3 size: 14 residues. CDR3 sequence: CASSTITGSSEAFF. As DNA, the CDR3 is TGTGCCAGCAGTACCATAACAGGGAGCTCTGAAGCTTTCTTT.

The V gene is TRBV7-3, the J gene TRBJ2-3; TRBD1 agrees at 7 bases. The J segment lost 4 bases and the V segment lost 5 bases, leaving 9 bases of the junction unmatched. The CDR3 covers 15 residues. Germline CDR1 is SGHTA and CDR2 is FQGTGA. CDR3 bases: TGTGCCAGCAGCCGGGCAGGGGGATCGGCAGATACGCAGTATTTT. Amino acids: CASSRAGGSADTQYF.

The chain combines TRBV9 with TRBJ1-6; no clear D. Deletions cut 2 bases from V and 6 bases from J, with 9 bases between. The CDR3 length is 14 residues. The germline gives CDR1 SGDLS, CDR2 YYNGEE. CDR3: CASSVYSTNSPLHF. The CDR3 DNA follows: TGTGCCAGCAGCGTCTACTCCACTAATTCACCCCTCCACTTT. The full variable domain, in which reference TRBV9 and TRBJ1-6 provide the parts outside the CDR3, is DSGVTQTPKHLITATGQRVTLRCSPRSGDLSVYWYQQSLDQGLQFLIQYYNGEERAKGNILERFSAQQFPDLHSELNLSSLELGDSALYFCASSVYSTNSPLHFGNGTRLTVT.

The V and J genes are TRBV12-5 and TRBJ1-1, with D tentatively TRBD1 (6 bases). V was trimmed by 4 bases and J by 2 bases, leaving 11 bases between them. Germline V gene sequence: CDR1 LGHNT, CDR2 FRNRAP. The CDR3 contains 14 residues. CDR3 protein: CASGWGHRNTEAFF. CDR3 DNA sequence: TGTGCTAGTGGTTGGGGACACCGAAACACTGAAGCTTTCTTT. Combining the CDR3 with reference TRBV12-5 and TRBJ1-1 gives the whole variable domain DARVTQTPRHKVTEMGQEVTMRCQPILGHNTVFWYRQTMMQGLELLAYFRNRAPLDDSGMPKDRFSAEMPDATLATLKIQPSEPRDSAVYFCASGWGHRNTEAFFGQGTRLTVV.

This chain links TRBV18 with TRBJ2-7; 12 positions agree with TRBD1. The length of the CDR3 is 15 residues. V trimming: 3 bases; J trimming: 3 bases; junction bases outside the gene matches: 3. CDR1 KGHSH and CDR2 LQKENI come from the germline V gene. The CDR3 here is CASSPGTGGSYEQYF. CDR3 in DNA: TGTGCCAGCTCACCCGGGACAGGGGGCAGCTACGAGCAGTACTTC.

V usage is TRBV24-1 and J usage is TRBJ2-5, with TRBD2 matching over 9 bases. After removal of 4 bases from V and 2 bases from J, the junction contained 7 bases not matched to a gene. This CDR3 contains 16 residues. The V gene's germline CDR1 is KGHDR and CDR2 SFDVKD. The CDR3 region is CATSDRAGGSQETQYF. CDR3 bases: TGTGCCACCAGTGACCGAGCGGGGGGCTCACAAGAGACCCAGTACTTC.

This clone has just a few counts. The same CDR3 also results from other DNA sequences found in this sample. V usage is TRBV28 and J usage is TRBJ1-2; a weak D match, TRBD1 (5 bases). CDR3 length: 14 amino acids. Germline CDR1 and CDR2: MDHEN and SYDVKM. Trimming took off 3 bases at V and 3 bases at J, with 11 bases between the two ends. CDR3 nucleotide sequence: TGTGCCAGCAGTTTCGGGGCGGGGTACTATGGCTACACCTTC. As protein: CASSFGAGYYGYTF.

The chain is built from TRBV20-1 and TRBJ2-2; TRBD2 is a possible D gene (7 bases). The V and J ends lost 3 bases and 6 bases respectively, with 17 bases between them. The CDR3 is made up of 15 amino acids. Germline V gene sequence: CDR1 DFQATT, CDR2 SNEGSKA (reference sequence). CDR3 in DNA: TGCAGTGCTAGTGGGGCGGGGGCCCCTCCCGGGGAGCTGTTTTTT. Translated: CSASGAGAPPGELFF.

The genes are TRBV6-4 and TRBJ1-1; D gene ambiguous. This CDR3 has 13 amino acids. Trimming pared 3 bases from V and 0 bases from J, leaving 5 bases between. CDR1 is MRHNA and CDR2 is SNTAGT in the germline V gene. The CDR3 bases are TGTGCCAGCAGTGAACAGTTGAACACTGAAGCTTTCTTT. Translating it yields CASSEQLNTEAFF.

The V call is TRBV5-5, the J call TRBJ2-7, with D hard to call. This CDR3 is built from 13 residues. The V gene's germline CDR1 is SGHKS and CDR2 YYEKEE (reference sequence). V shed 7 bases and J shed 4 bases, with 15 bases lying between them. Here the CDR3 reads CASATRQVYEQYF. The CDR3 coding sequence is TGTGCCAGCGCCACACGTCAGGTTTACGAGCAGTACTTC.

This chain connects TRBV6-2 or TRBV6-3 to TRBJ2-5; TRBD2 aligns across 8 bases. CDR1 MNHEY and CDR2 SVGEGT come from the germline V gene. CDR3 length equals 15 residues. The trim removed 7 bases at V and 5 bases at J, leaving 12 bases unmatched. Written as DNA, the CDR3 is TGTGCCAGCACCCCGGGGAGGACTAGCTGGGAGACCCAGTACTTC. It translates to CASTPGRTSWETQYF.

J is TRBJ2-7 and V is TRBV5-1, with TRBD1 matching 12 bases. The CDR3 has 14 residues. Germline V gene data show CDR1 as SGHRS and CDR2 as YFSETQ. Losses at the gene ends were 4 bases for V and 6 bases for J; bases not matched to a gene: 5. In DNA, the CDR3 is TGCGCCAGCAGCATAAGGGACAGGGGGCGCGAGCAGTACTTC. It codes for CASSIRDRGREQYF.